The source of this T cell receptor (beta chain) is a study of long-term antiretroviral therapy in people with HIV. Findings and limits, study-wide: Clones expanded before ART dominated the repertoire at all time points. An increase in diversity followed ART, yet levels stayed below transplant donor controls.

Treatment of all HIV participants took place in the United States. Concerning this clone itself: Its matching antigen is unknown.

In germline, CDR1 is SGHKS, CDR2 YYEKEE (reference sequence). J lost 4 bases, V lost 2 bases, and 8 bases had no gene match. The CDR3 contains 15 residues. At survey level, the immunoSEQ assay was run in its v3.0 version. The table came from immunoSEQ multiplex PCR; TCRdb's copy has only in-frame clones and leaves some out. Here the sample spans 20,000 to 25,000 clones, about 86% being singletons. Material: unsorted PBMCs, obtained 0.7 years before starting antiretroviral therapy. The rearrangement links TRBV5-5 to TRBJ1-1; 7 bases are shared with TRBD1. This TCR came from a man aged 25 to 45 with HIV. Here the CDR3 reads CASSLSRQGSTEAFF. Here the CDR3 DNA reads TGTGCCAGCAGCTTATCTCGACAGGGTAGCACTGAAGCTTTCTTT.